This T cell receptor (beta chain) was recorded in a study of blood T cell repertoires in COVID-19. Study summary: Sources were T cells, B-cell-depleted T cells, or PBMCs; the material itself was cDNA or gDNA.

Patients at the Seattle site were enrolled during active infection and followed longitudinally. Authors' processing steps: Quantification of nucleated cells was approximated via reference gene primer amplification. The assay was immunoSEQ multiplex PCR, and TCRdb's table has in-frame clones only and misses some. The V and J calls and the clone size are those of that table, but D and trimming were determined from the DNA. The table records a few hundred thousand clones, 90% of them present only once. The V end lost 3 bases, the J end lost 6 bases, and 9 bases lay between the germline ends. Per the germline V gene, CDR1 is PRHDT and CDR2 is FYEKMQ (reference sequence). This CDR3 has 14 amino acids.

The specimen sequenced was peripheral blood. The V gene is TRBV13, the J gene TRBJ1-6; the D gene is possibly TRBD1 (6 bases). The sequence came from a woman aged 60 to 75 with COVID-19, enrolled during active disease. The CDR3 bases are TGTGCCAGCAGCTTGGACAGATTTAATTCACCCCTCCACTTT. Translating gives CASSLDRFNSPLHF. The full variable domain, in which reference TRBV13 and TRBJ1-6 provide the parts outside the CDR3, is AAGVIQSPRHLIKEKRETATLKCYPIPRHDTVYWYQQGPGQDPQFLISFYEKMQSDKGSIPDRFSAQQFSDYHSELNMSSLELGDSALYFCASSLDRFNSPLHFGNGTRLTVT.